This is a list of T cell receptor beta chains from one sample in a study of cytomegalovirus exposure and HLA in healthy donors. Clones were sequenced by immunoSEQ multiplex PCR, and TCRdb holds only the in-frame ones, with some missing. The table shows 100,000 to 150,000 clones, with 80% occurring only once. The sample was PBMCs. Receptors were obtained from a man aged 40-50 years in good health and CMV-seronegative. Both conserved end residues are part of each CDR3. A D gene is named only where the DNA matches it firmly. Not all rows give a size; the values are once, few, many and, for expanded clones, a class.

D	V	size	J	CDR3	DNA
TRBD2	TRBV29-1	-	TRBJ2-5	CSGLAGEETQYF	TGCAGCGGACTAGCGGGGGAAGAGACCCAGTACTTC
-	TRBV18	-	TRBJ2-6	CASSPPVAGANVLTF	TGTGCCAGCTCACCTCCGGTCGCTGGGGCCAACGTCCTGACTTTC
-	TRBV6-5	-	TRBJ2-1	CASRISGGNEQFF	TGTGCCAGCAGGATTAGCGGAGGGAATGAGCAGTTCTTC
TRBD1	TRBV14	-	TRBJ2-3	CASSHSRTGEMDTQYF	TGTGCCAGCAGCCACTCCAGGACAGGGGAGATGGATACGCAGTATTTT
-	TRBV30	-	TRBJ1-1	CAWSETGNQEAFF	TGTGCCTGGAGCGAAACAGGGAACCAAGAAGCTTTCTTT
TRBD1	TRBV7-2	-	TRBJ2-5	CASSSGTGRETQYF	TGTGCCAGCAGCTCAGGGACAGGGCGAGAGACCCAGTACTTC
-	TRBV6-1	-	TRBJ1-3	CASTLRGSGNTIYF	TGTGCCAGCACCCTACGAGGGTCTGGAAACACCATATATTTT
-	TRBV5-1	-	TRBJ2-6	CASSLALSGANVLTF	TGCGCCAGCAGCTTGGCTCTCTCTGGGGCCAACGTCCTGACTTTC
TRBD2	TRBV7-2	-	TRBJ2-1	CASSLADLAGYYNEQFF	TGTGCCAGCAGCTTAGCGGATCTAGCGGGGTACTACAATGAGCAGTTCTTC
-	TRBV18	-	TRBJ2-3	CASSPGPGSENTQYF	TGTGCCAGCTCACCAGGTCCGGGGTCTGAGAACACGCAGTATTTT
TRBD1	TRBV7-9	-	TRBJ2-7	CASSHRDRFYEQYF	TGTGCCAGCAGCCACCGGGACAGATTCTACGAGCAGTACTTC
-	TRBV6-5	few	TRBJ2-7	CASSYYDRSSYEQYF	TGTGCCAGCAGTTACTATGACAGGAGCTCCTACGAGCAGTACTTC
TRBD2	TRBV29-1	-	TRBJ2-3	CSVDGSGGSTDTQYF	TGCAGCGTTGATGGGTCGGGGGGGAGCACAGATACGCAGTATTTT
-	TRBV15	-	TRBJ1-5	CATSSSLGQPQHF	TGTGCCACCAGCTCCTCTCTAGGTCAGCCCCAGCATTTT
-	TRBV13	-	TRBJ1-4	CASSRPPSGGRVEKLFF	TGTGCCAGCAGCCGACCCCCTTCGGGGGGGAGAGTTGAAAAACTGTTTTTT
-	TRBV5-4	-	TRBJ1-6	CASSLDSTGNSPLHF	TGTGCCAGCAGCTTGGATTCGACCGGGAATTCACCCCTCCACTTT
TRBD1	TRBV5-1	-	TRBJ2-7	CASSASGTGPDEQYF	TGCGCCAGCAGCGCATCCGGGACAGGTCCTGACGAGCAGTACTTC
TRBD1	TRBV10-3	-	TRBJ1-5	CAISTGTGNQPQHF	TGTGCCATCAGTACCGGGACAGGGAATCAGCCCCAGCATTTT
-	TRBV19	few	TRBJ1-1	CASSRGLRMSNTEAFF	TGTGCCAGTAGTAGGGGGCTGAGGATGTCGAACACTGAAGCTTTCTTT
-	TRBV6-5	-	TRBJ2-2	CASRRDFTGELFF	TGTGCCAGCAGGCGGGACTTCACCGGGGAGCTGTTTTTT
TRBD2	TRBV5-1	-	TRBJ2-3	CASSLVGSGSTDTQYF	TGCGCCAGCAGCTTGGTGGGTAGCGGGAGCACAGATACGCAGTATTTT
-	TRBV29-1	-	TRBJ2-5	CSVGGGRQETQYF	TGCAGCGTTGGGGGGGGCCGCCAAGAGACCCAGTACTTC
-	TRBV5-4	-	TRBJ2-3	CASSLRLHGADTQYF	TGTGCCAGCAGCTTGAGACTCCATGGCGCAGATACGCAGTATTTT
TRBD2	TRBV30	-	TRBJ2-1	CAWSPTSGKNNEQFF	TGTGCCTGGAGCCCAACTAGCGGGAAAAACAATGAGCAGTTCTTC
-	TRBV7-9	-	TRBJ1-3	CASSSGAGNTIYF	TGTGCCAGCAGCTCGGGGGCTGGAAACACCATATATTTT
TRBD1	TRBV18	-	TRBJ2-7	CASSQNSAPGQGSYEQYF	TGTGCCAGCTCACAAAACTCAGCACCGGGACAGGGCTCCTACGAGCAGTACTTC
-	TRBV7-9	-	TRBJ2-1	CASSFEVLYNEQFF	TGTGCCAGCAGCTTTGAAGTACTCTACAATGAGCAGTTCTTC
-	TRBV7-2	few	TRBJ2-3	CASSLTGTSTDTQYF	TGTGCCAGCAGTCTTACCGGGACTAGCACAGATACGCAGTATTTT
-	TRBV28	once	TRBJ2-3	CASSFPQVGSDTQYF	TGTGCCAGCAGTTTCCCACAGGTTGGGTCCGATACGCAGTATTTT
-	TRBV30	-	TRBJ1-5	CAWSSTGGQPQHF	TGTGCCTGGAGTTCTACCGGCGGACAGCCCCAGCATTTT
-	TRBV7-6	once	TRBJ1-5	CASSLDRDQPQHF	TGTGCCAGCAGCTTAGACAGGGATCAGCCCCAGCATTTT
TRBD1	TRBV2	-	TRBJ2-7	CASRRSGQGHEQYF	TGTGCCAGCAGGAGGTCGGGACAGGGCCACGAGCAGTACTTC
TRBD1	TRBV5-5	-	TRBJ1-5	CASTIGGRGDQPQHF	TGTGCCAGCACCATAGGGGGCAGGGGAGATCAGCCCCAGCATTTT
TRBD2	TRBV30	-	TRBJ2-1	CAWSVLGGRARLHINEQFF	TGTGCCTGGAGTGTACTCGGCGGGAGGGCAAGACTACATATAAACGAGCAGTTCTTC
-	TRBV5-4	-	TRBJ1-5	CATSMDKGADGPQHF	TGTGCCACCAGTATGGATAAAGGGGCAGACGGGCCCCAGCATTTT
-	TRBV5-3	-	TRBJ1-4	CARSLVTGTNEKLFF	TGTGCCAGAAGCTTGGTGACGGGAACTAATGAAAAACTGTTTTTT
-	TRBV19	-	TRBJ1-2	CASTSWGNYGYTF	TGTGCCAGTACCTCATGGGGCAACTATGGCTACACCTTC
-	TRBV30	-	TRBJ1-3	CAWSVNNGNTIYF	TGTGCCTGGAGTGTGAACAATGGAAACACCATATATTTT
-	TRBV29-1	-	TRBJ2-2	CSVEAGGDGGGELFF	TGCAGCGTTGAAGCCGGCGGGGATGGGGGCGGGGAGCTGTTTTTT
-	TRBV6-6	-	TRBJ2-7	CASSTADYEQYF	TGTGCCAGCAGTACGGCGGACTACGAGCAGTACTTC
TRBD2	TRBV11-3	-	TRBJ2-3	CASSLGGTSSDTQYF	TGTGCCAGCAGCTTAGGAGGGACTAGTTCAGATACGCAGTATTTT
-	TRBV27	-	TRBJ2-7	CASSFSPGIYEQYF	TGTGCCAGCAGTTTTTCTCCAGGGATCTACGAGCAGTACTTC
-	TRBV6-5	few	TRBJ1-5	CASSTGDQPQHF	TGTGCCAGCAGTACGGGGGATCAGCCCCAGCATTTT
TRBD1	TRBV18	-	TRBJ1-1	CASSEGQGNTEAFF	TGTGCCAGCTCAGAGGGACAGGGCAACACTGAAGCTTTCTTT
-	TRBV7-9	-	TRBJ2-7	CASSPPGGKYEQYF	TGTGCCAGCAGCCCCCCGGGGGGCAAATACGAGCAGTACTTC
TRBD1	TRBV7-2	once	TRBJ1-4	CASSSTGGAREKLFF	TGTGCCAGCAGCAGCACAGGGGGCGCTAGGGAAAAACTGTTTTTT
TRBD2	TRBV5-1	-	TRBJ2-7	CASSSGGAYEQYF	TGCGCCAGCAGTAGCGGGGGGGCCTACGAGCAGTACTTC
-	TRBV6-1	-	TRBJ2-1	CASSVSASYNEQFF	TGTGCCAGCAGTGTCAGCGCCTCCTACAATGAGCAGTTCTTC
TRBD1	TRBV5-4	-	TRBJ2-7	CASSSGTGKPNEQYF	TGTGCCAGCAGCAGCGGGACAGGGAAACCTAACGAGCAGTACTTC
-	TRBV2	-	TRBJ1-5	CASSPDSSNQPQHF	TGTGCCAGCAGTCCGGACAGTAGCAATCAGCCCCAGCATTTT
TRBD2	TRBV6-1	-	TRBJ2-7	CASSAEISREWSVYEQYF	TGTGCCAGCAGTGCCGAGATTTCGCGGGAGTGGTCAGTTTACGAGCAGTACTTC
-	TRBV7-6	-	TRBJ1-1	CASSLEGNTEAFF	TGTGCCAGCAGTCTAGAGGGGAACACTGAAGCTTTCTTT
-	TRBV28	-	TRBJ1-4	CASSLYAQATNEKLFF	TGTGCCAGCAGCCTTTATGCTCAGGCAACTAATGAAAAACTGTTTTTT
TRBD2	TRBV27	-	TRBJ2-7	CASRDRLAGVAEQYF	TGTGCCAGCAGAGACCGACTAGCGGGAGTTGCCGAGCAGTACTTC
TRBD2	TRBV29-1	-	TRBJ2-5	CSVGWTGGETQYF	TGCAGCGTTGGGTGGACGGGAGGAGAGACCCAGTACTTC